Following are 20 T cell receptor beta chains from one sample sequenced in a study of blood T cell repertoires in COVID-19. The assay was immunoSEQ multiplex PCR, and TCRdb's table has in-frame clones only and misses some. The sample has about 350,000 clones, roughly nine tenths seen once; the top ten hold 2.5% to 3.5%. The source material was PBMCs or T cells enriched from blood (not recorded which). These receptors were obtained from a woman younger than 45 who had recovered from COVID-19.

The rearrangement links TRBV2 to TRBJ2-5; possible D gene TRBD1, 5 bases. The CDR3 is 14 residues long. Germline CDR1 and CDR2: SNHLY and FYNNEI. V was clipped by 4 bases and J by 11 bases, with 20 bases between them. The CDR3 loop reads CASSGTRVTDRQYF. The DNA of the CDR3 is TGTGCCAGCAGTGGGACCCGGGTGACAGATCGGCAGTACTTC.

The chain is built from TRBV2 and TRBJ2-1; D ambiguous. Per the germline V gene, CDR1 is SNHLY and CDR2 is FYNNEI. This CDR3 region has 14 residues. V gave up 11 bases and J gave up 0 bases, with 14 bases separating them. CDR3 DNA: TGTGCCGTACAGAGTTCGGTCTCCTACAATGAGCAGTTCTTC. It specifies CAVQSSVSYNEQFF.

A few counts support this clone. The chain recombines TRBV7-3 with TRBJ1-6, with D perhaps matching TRBD1 (6 bases). Trimming pared 8 bases from V and 5 bases from J, leaving 13 bases between. The CDR3 extends over 14 amino acids. CDR1 SGHTA and CDR2 FQGTGA come from the germline V gene. CDR3 residues: CASSQGSNNSPLHF. CDR3 nucleotides: TGTGCCAGCTCACAGGGAAGTAATAATTCACCCCTCCACTTT.

V usage is TRBV30 and J usage is TRBJ2-3; the match to TRBD2 covers 7 bases. With V trimmed by 6 bases and J by 4 bases, 4 bases remained unmatched. Germline-derived CDR1 and CDR2 are GTSNPN and SVGIG (reference sequence). CDR3 length: 12 amino acids. The CDR3 here is CACGGGADTQYF. CDR3 nucleotide sequence: TGTGCCTGCGGGGGAGGGGCAGATACGCAGTATTTT.

The genes are TRBV7-2 and TRBJ2-1; 13 bases are a match to TRBD2. Germline V CDR1 and CDR2: SGHTA, FQGNSA. Trimming removed 5 bases from V and 8 bases from J; junction bases left unmatched: 6. This CDR3 region has 15 residues. CDR3 protein: CASSRTSGRGDEQFF. The CDR3 DNA reads TGTGCCAGCAGCCGGACTAGCGGGAGAGGGGATGAGCAGTTCTTC.

The chain combines TRBV27 with TRBJ2-3; maybe TRBD2 (6 bases). Germline V gene sequence: CDR1 MNHEY, CDR2 SMNVEV (reference sequence). The CDR3 is 16 residues long. The V gene lost 6 bases and the J gene lost 2 bases, with 18 bases spanning the gap. This CDR3 is CASSRPGGGNTDTQYF. DNA of the CDR3: TGTGCCAGCAGCCGGCCGGGTGGGGGGAACACAGATACGCAGTATTTT.

V gene TRBV28 combines with J gene TRBJ2-5, with D possibly being TRBD2 (5 bases). V lost 3 bases to trimming and J lost 2 bases, with 10 bases between them. The CDR3 spans 14 residues. In germline, CDR1 is MDHEN, CDR2 SYDVKM. CDR3 nucleotides: TGTGCCAGCAGTTTGGTGCGGGTTCAAGAGACCCAGTACTTC. Its protein product is CASSLVRVQETQYF.

V and J are TRBV2 and TRBJ2-7, with TRBD2 as a possible D gene (5 bases). CDR3 size: 12 residues. V was trimmed by 7 bases and J by 0 bases, leaving 7 bases between them. The germline gives CDR1 SNHLY, CDR2 FYNNEI. The DNA of the CDR3 is TGTGCCAGCAAGAGGGACTCCTACGAGCAGTACTTC. Protein product: CASKRDSYEQYF.

This clone was seen only once. The genes are TRBV15 and TRBJ2-2, with D perhaps TRBD2 (6 bases). The CDR3 sequence is 18 residues long. Trimming pared 2 bases from V and 6 bases from J, leaving 22 bases between. CDR1 and CDR2 from the germline V gene are LNHNV and YYDKDF (reference sequence). CDR3 region: CATSRPGSFPSFAGELFF. The CDR3 nucleotides read TGTGCCACCAGCAGACCCGGGAGTTTTCCGAGTTTCGCCGGGGAGCTGTTTTTT.

This clone turned up a few times. The chain uses TRBV7-9 and TRBJ1-1; 7 positions agree with TRBD1. Trimming took 7 bases from V and 4 from J; bases not matched to a gene: 6. Germline CDR1 is SEHNR and CDR2 is FQNEAQ (reference sequence). The length of the CDR3 is 13 residues. CDR3 sequence: CASTGQVSTEAFF. The CDR3 DNA reads TGTGCCAGCACCGGACAGGTTAGCACTGAAGCTTTCTTT.

The chain combines TRBV3-1 (or the pseudogene TRBV3-2) with TRBJ2-7, with 16 nucleotides matching TRBD2. The CDR3 is 19 amino acids. Per germline, CDR1 LGHDT and CDR2 YNNKEL (reference sequence). The J segment lost 4 bases and the V segment lost 4 bases, leaving 13 bases of the junction unmatched. For the CDR3, the DNA is TGTGCCAGCAGCCTTTACACCGGGACTAGCGGGAGGGCCGGATACGAGCAGTACTTC. It yields the protein CASSLYTGTSGRAGYEQYF.

The rearrangement uses TRBV7-2 and TRBJ2-7; 11 nucleotides match TRBD2. V lost 1 base to trimming and J lost 2 bases; unmatched junction nucleotides: 1. Germline CDR1 SGHTA, CDR2 FQGNSA. The CDR3 has 15 amino acids. For the CDR3, the DNA is TGTGCCAGCAGCTTAGGACTAGCGGGGACCTACGAGCAGTACTTC. This codes for CASSLGLAGTYEQYF.

The CDR3 sequence: CASSGRISYEQYF. CDR3 in DNA: TGTGCCAGTAGTGGCAGGATCTCCTACGAGCAGTACTTC. The genes are TRBV19 and TRBJ2-7; D unclear. CDR1 and CDR2 from the germline V gene are LNHDA and SQIVND (reference sequence). This CDR3 region has 13 residues. The V end was cut by 5 bases, the J end by 0 bases, with 8 bases between.

The chain joins TRBV3-1 (or the pseudogene TRBV3-2) to TRBJ1-6, with D perhaps matching TRBD1 (6 bases). The CDR3 contains 18 residues. Germline V gene sequence: CDR1 LGHDT, CDR2 YNNKEL (reference sequence). Trimming took off 0 bases at V and 1 base at J, with 13 bases between the two ends. The CDR3 region has the DNA TGTGCCAGCAGCCAAGAAGGGGGGGGAGCATCCTATAATTCACCCCTCCACTTT. Amino acid sequence: CASSQEGGGASYNSPLHF.

This clone was picked up a small number of times. The chain couples TRBV7-9 to TRBJ1-2, with 8 nucleotides matching TRBD1. The germline V gene encodes CDR1 SEHNR and CDR2 FQNEAQ (reference sequence). The CDR3 has 16 residues. V lost 4 bases, J lost 2 bases, and 9 bases stayed unmatched. CDR3 amino acids: CASSSRTGRLNYGYTF. CDR3 nucleotides: TGTGCCAGCAGCTCCCGGACAGGGCGACTCAACTATGGCTACACCTTC.

V gene TRBV5-1 combines with J gene TRBJ1-1; no definite D call. Per germline, CDR1 SGHRS and CDR2 YFSETQ. CDR3 length equals 14 residues. Trimming cost V 0 bases and J 4 bases, with 10 bases left between them. The CDR3 coding sequence is TGCGCCAGCAGCTTGGGGGCAGAGAGCACTGAAGCTTTCTTT. It is translated as CASSLGAESTEAFF.

The chain is built from TRBV10-3 and TRBJ2-3, with 9 bases identical to TRBD1. Trimming took 7 bases from V and 6 from J; bases not matched to a gene: 5. The CDR3 has 13 residues. CDR1 is ENHRY and CDR2 is SYGVKD in the germline V gene. CDR3 amino acids: CAIKTGGTDTQYF. CDR3 sequence (DNA): TGTGCCATCAAGACAGGGGGAACTGATACGCAGTATTTT.

The chain couples TRBV4-2 to TRBJ1-4; 7 nucleotides line up with TRBD1. Losses at the gene ends were 1 base for V and 1 base for J; bases not matched to a gene: 0. CDR1 and CDR2 from the germline V gene are LGHNA and YNFKEQ. The CDR3 runs 15 residues. This CDR3 is CASSQGQGTNEKLFF. The CDR3 region has the DNA TGTGCCAGCAGCCAAGGACAGGGAACTAATGAAAAACTGTTTTTT.

This chain uses TRBV5-1 with TRBJ1-3; D remains ambiguous. Trimming removed 4 bases from V and 0 bases from J, with 11 bases in between. CDR1 is SGHRS, CDR2 YFSETQ, per germline. The CDR3 sequence is 15 residues long. The CDR3 spells CASSVGVLSGNTIYF. The CDR3 region has the DNA TGCGCCAGCAGCGTCGGGGTCCTCTCTGGAAACACCATATATTTT.

The V gene is TRBV7-2, the J gene TRBJ2-7; weak D call: TRBD2 (5 bases). This CDR3 is built from 13 residues. CDR1 and CDR2 (germline): SGHTA, FQGNSA. The V and J ends lost 4 bases and 3 bases respectively, with 10 bases between them. CDR3 in DNA: TGTGCCAGCAGCTCAGGAGGTCTCTACGAGCAGTACTTC. This gives the protein CASSSGGLYEQYF.